One and the same sample provided the 8 T cell receptor beta chains below, sequenced in a study of CD8 T cells in ankylosing spondylitis. TCRdb used MiXCR to reprocess the 5' RACE reads, holding one entry per CDR3 protein. The sample gives about 160,000 distinct CDR3 sequences, 18% of which show up once; over 7.5% is in the top ten. The sequenced sample was blood, either unsorted or a sorted T cell fraction (not recorded which). The receptors were gathered from a male donor with ankylosing spondylitis or in good health (not recorded which).

This clonotype was observed a handful of times. This chain connects TRBV7-2 to TRBJ2-7; 7 positions match TRBD2. With 5 bases clipped from V and 0 bases from J, the junction kept 7 bases outside the gene matches. There are 15 residues in the CDR3. Germline V gene data show CDR1 as SGHTA and CDR2 as FQGNSA. CDR3 sequence (DNA): TGTGCCAGCAGCCTCCTAGCGGACTACTCCTACGAGCAGTACTTC. This codes for CASSLLADYSYEQYF.

This clonotype was seen ten or more times. CDR3 sequence reads: CASSAGQLNTEAFF. For the CDR3, the DNA is TGTGCCAGCAGCGCGGGACAGCTGAACACTGAAGCTTTCTTT. The chain carries TRBV9 and TRBJ1-1, with 7 bases identical to TRBD1. Germline lookup yields CDR1 SGDLS and CDR2 YYNGEE. The CDR3 is 14 residues long. Losses at the gene ends were 3 bases for V and 0 bases for J; bases not matched to a gene: 2.

This clonotype was seen repeatedly, ten times or more. The chain links TRBV20-1 to TRBJ1-1; D is perhaps TRBD1 (5 bases). The length of the CDR3 is 14 residues. V lost 4 bases, J lost 4 bases, and 16 bases lay in between. Germline CDR1 and CDR2: DFQATT and SNEGSKA (reference sequence). In DNA, the CDR3 is TGCAGTGCTAAATTCAGCAGGGTTGGCACTGAAGCTTTCTTT. It specifies CSAKFSRVGTEAFF.

The V and J genes are TRBV20-1 and TRBJ1-1; the D gene is possibly TRBD1 (5 bases). From germline, CDR1 is DFQATT and CDR2 SNEGSKA (reference sequence). This CDR3 spans 16 amino acids. With 0 bases removed from V and 1 base from J, the gap between germline ends came to 15 bases. This CDR3 reads CSARDWDGTENTEAFF. CDR3 bases: TGCAGTGCTAGAGATTGGGACGGGACGGAGAACACTGAAGCTTTCTTT.

This clonotype was seen at least ten times. This chain uses TRBV4-1 with TRBJ1-4; D is uncertain. The V gene lost 6 bases and the J gene lost 5 bases, with 16 bases spanning the gap. CDR3 length equals 15 residues. The V gene's germline CDR1 is MGHRA and CDR2 YSYEKL. CDR3 protein: CASRVGVHPNEKLFF. In DNA form, the CDR3 reads TGCGCCAGCAGGGTGGGAGTCCATCCGAATGAAAAACTGTTTTTT.

There are many counts of this clonotype. This chain links TRBV12-5 with TRBJ2-1; maybe TRBD2 (6 bases). The CDR3 consists of 16 residues. V was shortened by 6 bases and J by 0 bases, with 15 bases between the two germline ends. CDR1 and CDR2 (germline): LGHNT, FRNRAP. Here the CDR3 reads CASGLGAGNSYNEQFF. The DNA of the CDR3 is TGTGCTAGTGGCTTAGGGGCGGGGAACTCCTACAATGAGCAGTTCTTC.

The sample holds a few counts of this clonotype. This chain joins TRBV5-1 and TRBJ2-3; D may match TRBD1 or TRBD2 (5 bases each). Trimming removed 6 bases from V and 2 bases from J, with 16 bases in between. CDR1 SGHRS and CDR2 YFSETQ come from the germline V gene. CDR3 size: 15 residues. CDR3 sequence (DNA): TGCGCCAGCACCGAGGGGTTGGAGTACACAGATACGCAGTATTTT. It translates to CASTEGLEYTDTQYF.

About this clonotype itself: With a much larger clone just one base away, this may be a read error. J is TRBJ1-1 and V is TRBV10-3, with D possibly matching TRBD1 (5 bases). Germline V gene sequence: CDR1 ENHRY, CDR2 SYGVKD. The CDR3 length is 14 residues. V lost 7 bases, J lost 1 base, and 13 bases lay in between. The CDR3 sequence: CAIIVAGPNTEAFF. Written as DNA, the CDR3 is TGTGCCATCATTGTGGCGGGGCCGAACACTGAAGCTTTCTTT.